What follows describes a single T cell receptor beta chain. As yet, its antigen is unknown. TCRdb fed the PCR reads into MiXCR, producing one record per CDR3 protein. The sample consists of approximately 550,000 distinct CDR3 sequences, around 23% of them appearing once. The record originates from a study of molecular identifiers for immune sequencing clone quantification. V lost 5 bases to trimming and J lost 4 bases, with 11 bases between them. The CDR3 spans 13 residues. The study, taken as a whole, reports: Clones above 20 RNA copies contained over 97% of effector molecules but under 1% of naive ones.

This clonotype was sampled from a human donor in good health. Some libraries in this study had Jurkat cell RNA spiked in. The specimen sequenced was naive CD8+ T cells from blood, with Jurkat cell RNA spiked in. Regarding subset: FACS-sorted CD8+CD4-CCR7+CD45RA+ naive T cells. The chain carries TRBV12-3 or TRBV12-4 and TRBJ2-5; D uncertain. CDR3 protein: CASSLLGIETQYF. The CDR3, as DNA: TGTGCCAGCAGTCTCTTGGGAATAGAGACCCAGTACTTC.